This T cell receptor beta chain was found in a study of blood T cell repertoires in COVID-19. The CDR3 runs 15 residues. V dropped 7 bases and J dropped 4; count of bases not matched to a gene: 10. Germline V gene sequence: CDR1 SGHTA, CDR2 FQGNSA. The table came from immunoSEQ multiplex PCR; TCRdb's copy has only in-frame clones and leaves some out. The data show roughly 300,000 clones, with around 87% seen just once and over 4% held by the top ten. Recovered status applied to Cohort 3 donors who had two consecutive negative PCRs. It also applied to those with clearance or with symptom resolution. V is TRBV7-2 and J is TRBJ2-5, with TRBD1 identical over 9 bases. The sample comprised PBMCs or T cells enriched from blood (not recorded which). The receptor was derived from a woman in her 30s who had recovered from COVID-19. CDR3: CASNPTGGMGETQYF. In DNA, the CDR3 is TGTGCCAGCAACCCGACAGGGGGTATGGGAGAGACCCAGTACTTC. The full variable domain, rest sourced from reference TRBV7-2 and TRBJ2-5, is GAGVSQSPSNKVTEKGKDVELRCDPISGHTALYWYRQSLGQGLEFLIYFQGNSAPDKSGLPSDRFSAERTGGSVSTLTIQRTQQEDSAVYLCASNPTGGMGETQYFGPGTRLLVL.